These T cell receptor beta chains were read from a single sample in a study of identical twins. Each CDR3 protein is one row after TCRdb ran MiXCR on the 5' RACE reads. The table includes hundreds of thousands of distinct CDR3 sequences, about an eighth detected once. The sequenced sample consisted of memory (CD45RO+) T cells sorted from blood. The receptors come from a young woman in good health. Both conserved end residues are part of each CDR3. Each record gives: clone size, V gene, D gene, J gene, CDR3 length, CDR3 DNA, CDR3 protein. D genes are given only for firm matches. Some rows have no size entry. The others give once, few or many, or a class for an expanded clone.

abundance: many
v_gene: TRBV9
d_gene: .
j_gene: TRBJ2-7
len: 12
CDR3nt: TGTGCCAGCAGCGGGGACGGCTACGAGCAGTACTTC
CDR3aa: CASSGDGYEQYF

abundance: many
v_gene: TRBV12-3/TRBV12-4
d_gene: TRBD1
j_gene: TRBJ1-1
len: 13
CDR3nt: TGTGCCAGCAATAGACAGGGACGGTCTGAAGCTTTCTTT
CDR3aa: CASNRQGRSEAFF

abundance: few
v_gene: TRBV4-2
d_gene: .
j_gene: TRBJ2-1
len: 15
CDR3nt: TGTGCCAGCAGCCAAGAAGGGGGGGGGTACGGTGAGCAGTTCTTC
CDR3aa: CASSQEGGGYGEQFF

abundance: .
v_gene: TRBV29-1
d_gene: .
j_gene: TRBJ2-7
len: 13
CDR3nt: TGCAGCGTTGAAGGCCACTTAAAATACGAGCAGTACTTC
CDR3aa: CSVEGHLKYEQYF

abundance: few
v_gene: TRBV7-2
d_gene: TRBD2
j_gene: TRBJ2-3
len: 15
CDR3nt: TGTGCCAGCAGCTTAGTTAGCGGGGTCCCAGATACGCAGTATTTT
CDR3aa: CASSLVSGVPDTQYF

abundance: many
v_gene: TRBV12-3/TRBV12-4
d_gene: TRBD2
j_gene: TRBJ2-1
len: 17
CDR3nt: TGTGCCAGCAGGGGGGGGACTAGCGGGAGCTCCTACAATGAGCAGTTCTTC
CDR3aa: CASRGGTSGSSYNEQFF

abundance: few
v_gene: TRBV20-1
d_gene: TRBD2
j_gene: TRBJ2-3
len: 15
CDR3nt: TGCAGTGCCCCTCGGACTAGCGGGAGCAGGGATACGCAGTATTTT
CDR3aa: CSAPRTSGSRDTQYF

abundance: many
v_gene: TRBV10-2
d_gene: .
j_gene: TRBJ2-5
len: 14
CDR3nt: TGCGCCAGCAGTGAGTGGACCAGGGAGGAGACCCAGTACTTC
CDR3aa: CASSEWTREETQYF

abundance: few
v_gene: TRBV20-1
d_gene: .
j_gene: TRBJ2-2
len: 15
CDR3nt: TGCAGTGCTAGGGCATACGGGGGCGGCACCGGGGAGCTGTTTTTT
CDR3aa: CSARAYGGGTGELFF

abundance: many
v_gene: TRBV4-3
d_gene: .
j_gene: TRBJ1-5
len: 16
CDR3nt: TGCGCCAGCAGCCAAGATGCAGGGAGAACGGTTCAGCCCCAGCATTTT
CDR3aa: CASSQDAGRTVQPQHF

abundance: .
v_gene: TRBV7-2
d_gene: .
j_gene: TRBJ2-7
len: 13
CDR3nt: TGTGCCAGCAGCGTCACTATAACCCACGAGCAGTACTTC
CDR3aa: CASSVTITHEQYF

abundance: .
v_gene: TRBV20-1
d_gene: .
j_gene: TRBJ2-3
len: 12
CDR3nt: TGCAGTGCTAGGCGTGACACAGATACGCAGTATTTT
CDR3aa: CSARRDTDTQYF

abundance: many
v_gene: TRBV20-1
d_gene: .
j_gene: TRBJ1-1
len: 13
CDR3nt: TGCAGTGCTAGGTGGGCATCTGGCACTGAAGCTTTCTTT
CDR3aa: CSARWASGTEAFF

abundance: few
v_gene: TRBV20-1
d_gene: .
j_gene: TRBJ2-3
len: 14
CDR3nt: TGCAGTACGCGGGACTCCGCCACGGGGGATACGCAGTATTTT
CDR3aa: CSTRDSATGDTQYF

abundance: .
v_gene: TRBV5-4
d_gene: .
j_gene: TRBJ2-7
len: 12
CDR3nt: TGTGCCAGCAGCCTCCGAGGGTCCGAGCAGTACTTC
CDR3aa: CASSLRGSEQYF

abundance: few
v_gene: TRBV20-1
d_gene: TRBD2
j_gene: TRBJ2-1
len: 14
CDR3nt: TGCAGTGCGGGAGGGACTAGCGGATACAATGAGCAGTTCTTC
CDR3aa: CSAGGTSGYNEQFF

abundance: .
v_gene: TRBV20-1
d_gene: TRBD2
j_gene: TRBJ2-7
len: 14
CDR3nt: TGCAGTGCGAGAGCGGGACTAGCGGTTTTAGAGCAGTACTTC
CDR3aa: CSARAGLAVLEQYF

abundance: .
v_gene: TRBV20-1
d_gene: TRBD2
j_gene: TRBJ2-5
len: 16
CDR3nt: TGCAGTGCTCCCCAATCGACTAGCGGGGAGCGCAGTACCCAGTACTTC
CDR3aa: CSAPQSTSGERSTQYF

abundance: .
v_gene: TRBV7-9
d_gene: .
j_gene: TRBJ2-7
len: 14
CDR3nt: TGTGCCAGCAGCTTGCCTAGCTGGGGGAAAGAGCAGTACTTC
CDR3aa: CASSLPSWGKEQYF

abundance: .
v_gene: TRBV2
d_gene: .
j_gene: TRBJ2-3
len: 14
CDR3nt: TGTGCCACCGGACGCACCAGGGGCACAGATACGCAGTATTTT
CDR3aa: CATGRTRGTDTQYF

abundance: .
v_gene: TRBV5-1
d_gene: TRBD1
j_gene: TRBJ2-7
len: 15
CDR3nt: TGCGCCAGCAGCTTCATCCCAGGGGGCACCTACGAGCAGTACTTC
CDR3aa: CASSFIPGGTYEQYF

abundance: many
v_gene: TRBV12-3/TRBV12-4
d_gene: .
j_gene: TRBJ1-5
len: 15
CDR3nt: TGTGCCAGCAGTTTAGTAGGGCATGGCAATCAGCCCCAGCATTTT
CDR3aa: CASSLVGHGNQPQHF

abundance: many
v_gene: TRBV29-1
d_gene: .
j_gene: TRBJ1-5
len: 12
CDR3nt: TGCAGCGCCAGAGATAGCAATCAGCCCCAGCATTTT
CDR3aa: CSARDSNQPQHF

abundance: .
v_gene: TRBV6-1
d_gene: TRBD1
j_gene: TRBJ2-7
len: 15
CDR3nt: TGTGCCAGCAAGGTACAGTGGACAGGATCCTACGAGCAGTACTTC
CDR3aa: CASKVQWTGSYEQYF

abundance: few
v_gene: TRBV14
d_gene: .
j_gene: TRBJ1-6
len: 16
CDR3nt: TGTGCCAGCAGCCAAGGTGTAGGGCGCTATAATTCACCCCTCCACTTT
CDR3aa: CASSQGVGRYNSPLHF

abundance: many
v_gene: TRBV11-2
d_gene: .
j_gene: TRBJ2-1
len: 17
CDR3nt: TGTGCCAGCAGCTTAGATCAGGGCACAGGCGCCTACAATGAGCAGTTCTTC
CDR3aa: CASSLDQGTGAYNEQFF

abundance: .
v_gene: TRBV2
d_gene: TRBD2
j_gene: TRBJ2-1
len: 15
CDR3nt: TGTGCCAGCATTGGGACTAGCGGGGGGTCCGGCAAACAGTTCTTC
CDR3aa: CASIGTSGGSGKQFF

abundance: many
v_gene: TRBV29-1
d_gene: TRBD2
j_gene: TRBJ2-1
len: 11
CDR3nt: TGCAGCGCTAGCGGATACAATGAGCAGTTCTTC
CDR3aa: CSASGYNEQFF

abundance: .
v_gene: TRBV7-8
d_gene: TRBD1
j_gene: TRBJ1-1
len: 17
CDR3nt: TGTGCCAGCAGCTCCGTCCTCTATGGACAGGGAAATATTGAAGCTTTCTTT
CDR3aa: CASSSVLYGQGNIEAFF

abundance: .
v_gene: TRBV11-2
d_gene: .
j_gene: TRBJ2-4
len: 14
CDR3nt: TGTGCCAGCAGCTCAAGGGACCATCGAGACATTCAGTACTTC
CDR3aa: CASSSRDHRDIQYF

abundance: many
v_gene: TRBV7-3
d_gene: .
j_gene: TRBJ2-2
len: 13
CDR3nt: TGTGCCAGCAGCTTGTCGGACCGGGGGGAGCTGTTTTTT
CDR3aa: CASSLSDRGELFF

abundance: few
v_gene: TRBV6-1
d_gene: .
j_gene: TRBJ2-7
len: 12
CDR3nt: TGTGCCAGCAGTGAAGGGGGGTACGAGCAGTACTTC
CDR3aa: CASSEGGYEQYF

abundance: many
v_gene: TRBV5-6
d_gene: .
j_gene: TRBJ1-1
len: 15
CDR3nt: TGTGCCAGCTCTTCCTTGGTGCAGGGTGGGACTGAAGCTTTCTTT
CDR3aa: CASSSLVQGGTEAFF

abundance: .
v_gene: TRBV9
d_gene: TRBD2
j_gene: TRBJ2-1
len: 16
CDR3nt: TGTGCCAGCAGCGTGGCACCAGCGGGACTCCACAATGAGCAGTTCTTC
CDR3aa: CASSVAPAGLHNEQFF

abundance: many
v_gene: TRBV5-1
d_gene: .
j_gene: TRBJ1-2
len: 13
CDR3nt: TGTGCCAGCAGTTTGCGGGGAGGTTATGGCTACACCTTC
CDR3aa: CASSLRGGYGYTF